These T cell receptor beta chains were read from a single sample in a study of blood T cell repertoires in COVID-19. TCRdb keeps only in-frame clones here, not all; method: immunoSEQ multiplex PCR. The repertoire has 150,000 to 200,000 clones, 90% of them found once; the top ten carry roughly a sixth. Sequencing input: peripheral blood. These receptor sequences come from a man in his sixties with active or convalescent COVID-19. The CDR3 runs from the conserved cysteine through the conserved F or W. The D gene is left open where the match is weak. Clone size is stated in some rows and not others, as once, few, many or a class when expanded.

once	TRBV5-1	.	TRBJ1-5	CASSPGGGNQPQHF	TGCGCCAGCTCCCCCGGGGGGGGCAATCAGCCCCAGCATTTT
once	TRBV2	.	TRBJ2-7	CASSDDSGYYEQYF	TGTGCCAGCAGCGATGATAGCGGATACTACGAGCAGTACTTC
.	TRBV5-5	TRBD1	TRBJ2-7	CASSLGGQGSEQYF	TGTGCCAGCAGCTTGGGTGGACAGGGTTCCGAGCAGTACTTC
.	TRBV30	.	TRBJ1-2	CALRGGHAYGYTF	TGTGCCCTTCGGGGGGGCCACGCGTATGGCTACACCTTC
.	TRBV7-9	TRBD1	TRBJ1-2	CASSGGRQGNYGYTF	TGTGCCAGCAGCGGAGGACGACAGGGTAACTATGGCTACACCTTC
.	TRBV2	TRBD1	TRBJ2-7	CASTLQGAYEQYF	TGTGCCAGCACCTTACAGGGGGCCTACGAGCAGTACTTC
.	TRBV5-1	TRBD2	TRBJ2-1	CASSLMGSGRLYEQFF	TGCGCCAGCAGCTTGATGGGGAGCGGGAGGCTCTATGAGCAGTTCTTC
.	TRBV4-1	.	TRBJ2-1	CASSLGVSISYNEQFF	TGCGCCAGCAGCCTAGGGGTCAGTATCTCCTACAATGAGCAGTTCTTC
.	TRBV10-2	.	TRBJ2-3	CASSEVTITDTQYF	TGCGCCAGCAGTGAGGTCACAATCACAGATACGCAGTATTTT
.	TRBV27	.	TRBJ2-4	CASTTKNRDGNIQYF	TGTGCCAGCACCACGAAAAACAGGGACGGAAACATTCAGTACTTC
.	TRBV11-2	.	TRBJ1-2	CASSQNDRGYTF	TGTGCCAGCAGCCAGAATGACAGAGGCTACACCTTC
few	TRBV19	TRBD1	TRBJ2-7	CASSRTGTGLGEQYF	TGTGCCAGTAGTAGAACCGGGACAGGGTTAGGCGAGCAGTACTTC
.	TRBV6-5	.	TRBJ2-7	CASSYRVPSEQYF	TGTGCCAGCAGTTACCGAGTACCGAGCGAGCAGTACTTC
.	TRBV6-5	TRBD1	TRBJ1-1	CASSNRGPNTEAFF	TGTGCCAGCAGCAACAGGGGGCCGAACACTGAAGCTTTCTTT
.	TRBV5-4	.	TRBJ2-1	CASSWGGRFYEQFF	TGTGCCAGCAGCTGGGGGGGGCGGTTTTATGAGCAGTTCTTC
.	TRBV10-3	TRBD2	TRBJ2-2	CAISARTPGLAGGTGKLFF	TGTGCCATCAGTGCCCGAACTCCGGGACTAGCGGGGGGCACCGGGAAGCTGTTTTTT
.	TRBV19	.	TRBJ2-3	CASSVGREDTQYF	TGTGCCAGTAGTGTCGGTCGTGAAGATACGCAGTATTTT
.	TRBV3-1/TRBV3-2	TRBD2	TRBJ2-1	CASSYLAGVNNEQFF	TGTGCCAGCAGCTACCTAGCGGGAGTGAACAATGAGCAGTTCTTC
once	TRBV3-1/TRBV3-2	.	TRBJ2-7	CASSQTTAGGPYEQYF	TGTGCCAGCAGCCAAACGACGGCAGGAGGTCCCTACGAGCAGTACTTC
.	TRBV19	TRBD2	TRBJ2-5	CASSIGGGERRIVETQYF	TGTGCCAGTAGTATAGGGGGGGGTGAAAGAAGGATCGTGGAGACCCAGTACTTC
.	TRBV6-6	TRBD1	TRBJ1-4	CASSFGQGGEKLFF	TGTGCCAGCAGTTTCGGACAGGGTGGTGAAAAACTGTTTTTT
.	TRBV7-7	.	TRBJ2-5	CASSLNTGGETQYF	TGTGCCAGCAGCCTGAACACCGGCGGAGAGACCCAGTACTTC
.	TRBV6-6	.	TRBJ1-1	CASSYGGDNTEAFF	TGTGCCAGCAGTTACGGAGGAGACAACACTGAAGCTTTCTTT
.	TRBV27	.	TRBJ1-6	CASSLSTRSPLHF	TGTGCCAGCAGTTTATCGACGCGGTCACCCCTCCACTTT
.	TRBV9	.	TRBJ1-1	CASSSSVSWSAEAFF	TGTGCCAGCAGCTCCTCGGTGAGCTGGTCGGCTGAAGCTTTCTTT
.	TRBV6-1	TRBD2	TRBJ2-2	CAGGLTNTGELFF	TGTGCCGGGGGACTAACGAACACCGGGGAGCTGTTTTTT
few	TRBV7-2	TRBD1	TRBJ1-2	CASSSGTGGDGYTF	TGTGCCAGCAGCTCCGGGACAGGGGGCGATGGCTACACCTTC
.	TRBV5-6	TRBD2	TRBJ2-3	CASSHTQTSGDTGTDTQYF	TGTGCCAGCAGCCATACCCAGACTAGCGGGGACACAGGCACAGATACGCAGTATTTT
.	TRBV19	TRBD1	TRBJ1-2	CASSTGQGGYGYTF	TGTGCCAGTAGTACGGGACAGGGGGGCTATGGCTACACCTTC
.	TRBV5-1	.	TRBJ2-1	CASRWLYNEQFF	TGCGCCAGCAGATGGCTTTACAATGAGCAGTTCTTC
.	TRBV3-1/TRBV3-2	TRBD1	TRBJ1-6	CASSQSQGQSNSPLHF	TGTGCCAGCAGCCAAAGCCAGGGACAGTCAAATTCACCCCTCCACTTT
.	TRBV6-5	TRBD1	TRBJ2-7	CASSPGGGYEQYF	TGTGCCAGCAGTCCAGGGGGCGGCTACGAGCAGTACTTC
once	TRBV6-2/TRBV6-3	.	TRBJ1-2	CASSYGHTYGYTF	TGTGCCAGCAGTTACGGACATACCTATGGCTACACCTTC
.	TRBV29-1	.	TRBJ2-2	CSVELPLWSGELFF	TGCAGCGTTGAACTACCATTGTGGAGCGGGGAGCTGTTTTTT